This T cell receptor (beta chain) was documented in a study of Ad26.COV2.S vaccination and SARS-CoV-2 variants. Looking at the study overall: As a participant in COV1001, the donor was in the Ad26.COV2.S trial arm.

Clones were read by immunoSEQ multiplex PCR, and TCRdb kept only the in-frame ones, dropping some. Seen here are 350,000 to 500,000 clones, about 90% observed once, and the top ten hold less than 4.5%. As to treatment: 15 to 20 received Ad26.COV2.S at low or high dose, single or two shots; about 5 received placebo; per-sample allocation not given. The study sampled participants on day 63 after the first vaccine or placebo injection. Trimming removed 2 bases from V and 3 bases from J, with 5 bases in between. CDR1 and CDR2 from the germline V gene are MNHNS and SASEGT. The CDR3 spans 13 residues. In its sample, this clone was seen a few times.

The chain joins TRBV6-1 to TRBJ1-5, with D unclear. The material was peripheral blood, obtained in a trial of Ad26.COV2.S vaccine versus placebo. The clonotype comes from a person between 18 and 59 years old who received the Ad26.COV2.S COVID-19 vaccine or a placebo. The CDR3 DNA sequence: TGTGCCAGCAGTGAAAGCTTCAATCAGCCCCAGCATTTT. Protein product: CASSESFNQPQHF.